This T cell receptor (beta chain) was recovered during a study of blood T cell repertoires in COVID-19. Produced via immunoSEQ multiplex PCR; TCRdb's table is partial and in-frame only. This sample yields approximately 380,000 clones, of which roughly 92% are seen a single time; roughly 0.86% belongs to the top ten. Germline V gives CDR1 MNHEY, CDR2 SVGAGI. The CDR3 has 15 amino acids. Deletions cut 3 bases from V and 0 bases from J, with 9 bases between. Points on this clone: Distinct nucleotide sequences in the sample also encode this CDR3.

The sample comprised PBMCs or T cells enriched from blood (not recorded which). V is TRBV6-5 and J is TRBJ1-3; weak D call: TRBD1 (5 bases). The source is a woman aged 40 to 50 who had been exposed to COVID-19. CDR3 sequence reads: CASSYSTASGNTIYF. The DNA for the CDR3 is TGTGCCAGCAGTTATTCGACAGCCTCTGGAAACACCATATATTTT.